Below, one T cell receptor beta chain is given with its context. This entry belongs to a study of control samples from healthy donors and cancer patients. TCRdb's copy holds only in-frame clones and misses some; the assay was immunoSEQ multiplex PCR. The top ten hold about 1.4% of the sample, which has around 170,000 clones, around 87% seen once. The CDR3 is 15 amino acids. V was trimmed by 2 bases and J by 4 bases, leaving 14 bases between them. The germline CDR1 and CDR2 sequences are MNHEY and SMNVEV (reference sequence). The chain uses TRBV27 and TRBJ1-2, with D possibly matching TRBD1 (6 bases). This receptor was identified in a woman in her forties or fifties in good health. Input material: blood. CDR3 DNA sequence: TGTGCCAGCAGTTTAGAGAACTCAGGGGTCTATGGCTACACCTTC. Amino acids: CASSLENSGVYGYTF.